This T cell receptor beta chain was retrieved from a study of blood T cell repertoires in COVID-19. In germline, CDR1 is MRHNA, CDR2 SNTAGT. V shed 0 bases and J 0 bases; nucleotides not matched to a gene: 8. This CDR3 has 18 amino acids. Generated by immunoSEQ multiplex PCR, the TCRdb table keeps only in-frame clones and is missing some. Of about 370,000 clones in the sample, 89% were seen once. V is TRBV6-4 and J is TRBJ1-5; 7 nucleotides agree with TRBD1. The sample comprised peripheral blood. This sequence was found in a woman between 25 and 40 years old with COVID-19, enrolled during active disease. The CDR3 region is CASSDSGTASYSNQPQHF. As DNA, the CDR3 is TGTGCCAGCAGTGACTCGGGGACAGCGAGTTATAGCAATCAGCCCCAGCATTTT.